The 16 T cell receptor beta chains presented below share a single source sample, sequenced in a study of T-cell memory formation after mild COVID-19. MiXCR was run by TCRdb on the 5' RACE reads, yielding one entry per CDR3 protein. The sample records almost 550,000 distinct CDR3 sequences, around 20% being singletons. Sample: PBMCs or a T cell subset sorted from them (not recorded which). These receptors all come from an adult woman who had mild COVID-19 (a few samples of this study predate the infection). Cell type and time point are not known.

V usage is TRBV4-3 and J usage is TRBJ2-3; TRBD1 agrees at 11 bases. Germline trimming cut 2 bases from V and 5 bases from J; bases unmatched to any gene: 3. The CDR3 is 15 amino acids. CDR1 LGHNA and CDR2 YSLEER come from the germline V gene. CDR3 bases: TGCGCCAGCAGCCAACCCGGGACAGGGGGAGATACGCAGTATTTT. Its translation is CASSQPGTGGDTQYF.

This chain links TRBV12-3 or TRBV12-4 with TRBJ2-7; 8 nucleotides agree with TRBD2. J was trimmed by 0 bases and V by 10 bases; bases with no gene match: 5. The CDR3 contains 13 residues. The CDR3, as DNA: TGTGCCATACTAGCGGTCTACTCCTACGAGCAGTACTTC. Its translation: CAILAVYSYEQYF.

This clonotype was observed a handful of times. The genes are TRBV29-1 and TRBJ2-1, with D hard to call. Trimming shortened V by 3 bases and J by 9 bases, and 9 bases separated the two germline ends. Germline-derived CDR1 and CDR2 are SQVTM and ANQGSEA. The CDR3 length is 11 residues. CDR3 coding DNA: TGCAGCGTTGAGTATAACGGTGAGCAGTTCTTC. This translates into CSVEYNGEQFF.

This clonotype was detected a few times. CDR3 region: CASGYRGGYTF. For the CDR3, the DNA is TGTGCCAGCGGCTACAGGGGTGGCTACACCTTC. V is TRBV6-6 and J is TRBJ1-2; TRBD1 matches at 7 bases. J gave up 7 bases and V 8 bases, and 4 bases lay outside the gene matches. CDR1 is MNHNY and CDR2 is SVGAGI in the germline V gene (reference sequence). The CDR3 is 11 residues long.

This clonotype was observed a handful of times. The V gene is TRBV11-2, the J gene TRBJ1-1; D is perhaps TRBD1 (5 bases). Germline CDR1 is SGHAT and CDR2 is FQNNGV. The CDR3 sequence is 15 residues long. The V end was cut by 4 bases, the J end by 2 bases, with 14 bases between. The CDR3 reads CASSSASRGNTEAFF. The CDR3 nucleotides are TGTGCCAGCAGCTCTGCGAGTAGGGGAAACACTGAAGCTTTCTTT. The full variable domain, rest sourced from reference TRBV11-2 and TRBJ1-1, is EAGVAQSPRYKIIEKRQSVAFWCNPISGHATLYWYQQILGQGPKLLIQFQNNGVVDDSQLPKDRFSAERLKGVDSTLKIQPAKLEDSAVYLCASSSASRGNTEAFFGQGTRLTVV.

In its sample, this clonotype was seen a few times. CDR3 in DNA: TGTGCCAGCAGCTTCTTACCGGGACAGGGGGCGCCCAATGAGCAGTTCTTC. Amino acids: CASSFLPGQGAPNEQFF. This rearrangement joins TRBV7-8 to TRBJ2-1; 12 bases align to TRBD1. Germline lookup yields CDR1 SGHVS and CDR2 FQNEAQ. This CDR3 is built from 17 residues. With V trimmed by 3 bases and J by 6 bases, 9 bases remained unmatched.

V usage is TRBV30 and J usage is TRBJ2-7; D may be TRBD1 (6 bases). CDR1 and CDR2 from the germline V gene are GTSNPN and SVGIG (reference sequence). CDR3 length: 14 residues. Trimming shortened V by 0 bases and J by 2 bases, and 11 bases separated the two germline ends. As DNA, the CDR3 is TGTGCCTGGAGTGTGGACAGACCTACCTACGAGCAGTACTTC. This sequence encodes CAWSVDRPTYEQYF. The whole variable domain, filled in from reference TRBV30 and TRBJ2-7, reads SQTIHQWPATLVQPVGSPLSLECTVEGTSNPNLYWYRQAAGRGLQLLFYSVGIGQISSEVPQNLSASRPQDRQFILSSKKLLLSDSGFYLCAWSVDRPTYEQYFGPGTRLTVT.

In its sample, this clonotype was seen a few times. This sequence joins TRBV15 and TRBJ2-3; D unclear. This CDR3 is 14 amino acids long. Trimming left V 1 base short and J 2 bases short, with 7 bases between. Germline CDR1 LNHNV, CDR2 YYDKDF (reference sequence). The DNA for the CDR3 is TGTGCCACCAGCAGAGCGCGAAACACAGATACGCAGTATTTT. Its protein product is CATSRARNTDTQYF.

This clonotype was seen repeatedly, ten times or more. The chain combines TRBV5-4 with TRBJ2-1; 9 nucleotides agree with TRBD2. With 4 bases clipped from V and 5 bases from J, the junction kept 7 bases outside the gene matches. The germline V gene encodes CDR1 SGHNT and CDR2 YYREEE (reference sequence). This CDR3 has 15 residues. CDR3 nucleotides: TGTGCCAGCAGCGTTAGCGGGGGCCGAGACAATGAGCAGTTCTTC. Its translation is CASSVSGGRDNEQFF.

This clonotype has a handful of counts. The gene calls are TRBV7-8 and TRBJ1-2; D is unclear. The V end lost 5 bases, the J end lost 4 bases, and 11 bases lay between the germline ends. CDR3 length: 13 residues. The germline V gene encodes CDR1 SGHVS and CDR2 FQNEAQ. CDR3 in amino acids: CASSQDTVYGYTF. CDR3 DNA sequence: TGTGCCAGCAGCCAAGACACGGTCTATGGCTACACCTTC. Looking up the rest from reference TRBV7-8 and TRBJ1-2 gives the full variable domain: GAGVSQSPRYKVAKRGQDVALRCDPISGHVSLFWYQQALGQGPEFLTYFQNEAQLDKSGLPSDRFFAERPEGSVSTLKIQRTQQEDSAVYLCASSQDTVYGYTFGSGTRLTVV.

CDR3 loop: CASSPYRTVVEVGQYF. The CDR3 nucleotides are TGTGCCAGCAGCCCCTATAGGACAGTTGTGGAGGTAGGGCAGTACTTC. The chain uses TRBV11-2 and TRBJ2-7, with a possible D match to TRBD1 (6 bases). The V gene lost 5 bases and the J gene lost 9 bases, with 26 bases spanning the gap. This CDR3 is 16 amino acids long. Per germline, CDR1 SGHAT and CDR2 FQNNGV. The full variable domain, completed using reference TRBV11-2 and TRBJ2-7, is EAGVAQSPRYKIIEKRQSVAFWCNPISGHATLYWYQQILGQGPKLLIQFQNNGVVDDSQLPKDRFSAERLKGVDSTLKIQPAKLEDSAVYLCASSPYRTVVEVGQYFGPGTRLTVT.

The V gene is TRBV6-5, the J gene TRBJ2-1, with 12 bases lining up with TRBD2. Germline V CDR1 and CDR2: MNHEY, SVGAGI. The junction had 8 bases not matched to a gene; V was cut back by 3 bases and J by 8 bases. The CDR3 length is 16 residues. In DNA, the CDR3 is TGTGCCAGCAGTTATTTCCCTAGCGGGGGGGAATATGAGCAGTTCTTC. Its protein is CASSYFPSGGEYEQFF.

The chain is built from TRBV12-3 or TRBV12-4 and TRBJ2-3, with no clear D. V dropped 4 bases and J dropped 2 bases, with 7 bases sitting between them. This CDR3 has 13 residues. Here the CDR3 reads CASSWGDTDTQYF. The CDR3 DNA reads as TGTGCCAGCAGTTGGGGTGACACAGATACGCAGTATTTT.

This clonotype was seen a few times. The gene calls are TRBV9 and TRBJ2-4; D not resolved. The germline CDR1 and CDR2 sequences are SGDLS and YYNGEE. The CDR3 consists of 13 residues. Trimming removed 5 bases at V and 7 bases at J, with 13 bases between. The CDR3, as DNA: TGTGCCAGCAGGGAAGACCTGGGGAACATTCAGTACTTC. It codes for CASREDLGNIQYF.

J is TRBJ2-7 and V is TRBV7-9; D is perhaps TRBD1 or TRBD2 (5 bases each). V was cut by 3 bases and J by 3 bases, with 9 bases left in between. Germline V lookup: CDR1 SEHNR, CDR2 FQNEAQ (reference sequence). CDR3 size: 13 residues. The CDR3 protein is CASSFRDDYEQYF. The CDR3 DNA follows: TGTGCCAGCAGCTTCCGGGACGACTACGAGCAGTACTTC.

CDR3 DNA sequence: TGTGCCAGCTCACCCACAGGGGCCACAGATACGCAGTATTTT. Protein sequence: CASSPTGATDTQYF. The chain uses TRBV18 and TRBJ2-3; TRBD1 agrees at 7 bases. This CDR3 region has 14 residues. The ends lost 3 bases at V and 2 bases at J; junction bases unmatched: 2. Germline CDR1 reads KGHSH; CDR2 reads LQKENI.